The TCR beta chain described here comes from a study of liver allograft versus peripheral blood T cells. Study details: In transplanted livers, T cell receptor repertoires were compared with those found in the recipients' peripheral blood.

Study results and caveats: Inside liver allografts, T cell receptor repertoires reportedly diverged from the repertoires found in peripheral blood.

TCRdb recomputed calls from the reads with MiXCR, one row per CDR3 protein. The sample carries several thousand distinct CDR3 sequences, roughly a sixth recorded once. This clonotype was counted at least ten times. Its antigen is unknown. Trimming took off 1 base at V and 2 bases at J, with 9 bases between the two ends. Germline V CDR1 and CDR2: MNHNS, SASEGT. The CDR3 spans 14 residues. The chain is built from TRBV6-1 and TRBJ2-7; the D call may be TRBD1 or TRBD2 (6 bases each). The TCR sequence derives from a human patient who had a liver transplant. T cells may partly derive from the graft donor. CDR3 sequence: CASSEGGAAYEQYF. Here the CDR3 DNA reads TGTGCCAGCAGTGAAGGGGGGGCTGCCTACGAGCAGTACTTC.